The rows below give T cell receptor beta chains drawn from one sample of a study of T cell repertoires in cytomegalovirus infection. These TCRs' antigens remain unknown. TCRdb analysed the reads with MiXCR anew, one entry per CDR3 protein. The sample consists of 62,000 or so distinct CDR3 sequences, around 20% of them appearing once. The material was CD8+ T cells from cultured PBMCs, obtained from culture after CMV antigen stimulation. The receptors shown here come from a human donor in good health (CMV status not recorded). Some clones in this sample may be carry-over from other donors' samples. Each CDR3 is given with its conserved first and last residue. A D gene is named only where the DNA matches it firmly. Rows may omit the clone size; those that give it use once, few, many or a size class.

NA NA TRBJ2-7 TRBV7-9 CASTSQAGHYEQYF TGTGCCAGCACCTCTCAGGCAGGCCACTACGAGCAGTACTTC
NA NA TRBJ1-2 TRBV5-8 CASSLVVGQTYGYTF TGTGCCAGCAGCTTGGTCGTGGGACAAACCTATGGCTACACCTTC
once NA TRBJ1-1 TRBV7-2 CASSRTWVPNTEAFF TGTGCCAGCAGTCGGACGTGGGTCCCGAACACTGAAGCTTTCTTT
few NA TRBJ1-1 TRBV7-2 CASSLGQGTEAFF TGTGCCAGCAGCTTAGGGCAGGGCACTGAAGCTTTCTTT
NA NA TRBJ2-6 TRBV7-9 CASSRDPGANVLTF TGTGCCAGCAGCCGGGACCCTGGGGCCAACGTCCTGACTTTC
NA NA TRBJ1-5 TRBV12-3/TRBV12-4 CASTQSWQFNQPQHF TGTGCCAGCACTCAATCCTGGCAGTTCAATCAGCCCCAGCATTTT
NA NA TRBJ1-2 TRBV12-3/TRBV12-4 CASSLGSGYGYTF TGTGCCAGCAGTTTAGGGAGCGGCTATGGCTACACCTTC
few NA TRBJ2-1 TRBV7-2 CASSLAPPGARDNEQFF TGTGCCAGCAGCTTAGCGCCCCCGGGGGCGCGGGACAATGAGCAGTTCTTC
few NA TRBJ1-5 TRBV6-2/TRBV6-3 CASVGRMSNQPQHF TGTGCCAGCGTAGGCAGGATGAGCAATCAGCCCCAGCATTTT
few NA TRBJ1-4 TRBV7-2 CASQRRSGDEKLFF TGTGCCTCCCAACGGAGGAGCGGAGATGAAAAACTGTTTTTT
NA NA TRBJ1-4 TRBV20-1 CSVTTPAQGEKLFF TGCAGTGTTACGACCCCGGCACAAGGGGAAAAACTGTTTTTT
few TRBD1 TRBJ1-3 TRBV7-2 CASSLDRDRNTIYF TGTGCCAGCAGCCTTGACAGGGACCGAAACACCATATATTTT
NA NA TRBJ2-1 TRBV14 CASSQFKQVTSYNEQFF TGTGCCAGCAGCCAATTCAAACAGGTGACCTCCTACAATGAGCAGTTCTTC
NA TRBD1 TRBJ1-2 TRBV6-6 CASSYSGQGNGYTF TGTGCCAGCAGTTACTCGGGACAGGGGAATGGCTACACCTTC
NA TRBD2 TRBJ2-1 TRBV12-5 CASGLGLASHEQFF TGTGCTAGTGGTTTGGGACTAGCGTCGCATGAGCAGTTCTTC
few NA TRBJ1-2 TRBV7-2 CASSPYPDYLYGYTF TGTGCCAGCAGCCCTTATCCTGACTACCTCTATGGCTACACCTTC
few NA TRBJ1-1 TRBV6-1 CASSEEVGLTEAFF TGTGCCAGCAGTGAAGAGGTGGGGCTCACTGAAGCTTTCTTT
NA TRBD1 TRBJ2-1 TRBV6-6 CASRSDRGVDNEQFF TGTGCCAGCAGATCGGACAGGGGCGTAGACAATGAGCAGTTCTTC
NA TRBD1 TRBJ2-7 TRBV4-3 CASSQDLGQGTYEQYF TGCGCCAGCAGCCAAGATTTGGGACAGGGGACCTACGAGCAGTACTTC
few NA TRBJ1-1 TRBV7-8 CASSLGRRRSTEAFF TGTGCCAGCAGCTTAGGACGGCGGCGTAGCACTGAAGCTTTCTTT
NA NA TRBJ1-5 TRBV6-7 CASSYSIYRRNYNNSNQPQHF TGTGCCAGCAGTTACTCGATTTACAGGAGAAACTACAACAATAGCAATCAGCCCCAGCATTTT
many TRBD1 TRBJ1-5 TRBV7-2 CASSTRTGENQPQHF TGTGCCAGCAGTACTAGGACAGGGGAGAATCAGCCCCAGCATTTT